This entry lists 27 T cell receptor beta chains sequenced from one sample in a study of Graves' ophthalmopathy and Graves' hyperthyroidism (dated by TCRdb to 2017 to 2018). The data were produced on an Illumina HiSeq 2000. For repertoire sequencing, TCR beta CDR3 regions were amplified from RNA transcripts. The first round of RT-PCR was done with HTBI primers and the Qiagen OneStep RT-PCR kit, and was followed by a second round of multiplex PCR, then size selection and purification. The public sequencing data were trimmed at Q25 with fastp and processed into clonotypes with MiXCR by TCRdb, which kept only in-frame beta chains. Each CDR3 protein appears once, grouped with its most common genes and DNA. The sample table contains about 370,000 distinct CDR3 sequences; only one count was recorded for around 17% of them. Around 1.5% of the sample belongs to the ten largest clones. The specimen sequenced was peripheral blood. The origin of the receptors is a woman between 18 and 29 years old with Graves' ophthalmopathy. Donor details come from another sample of the same person, matched by shared clones.

Many counts were recorded for this clonotype. The chain uses TRBV6-2 or TRBV6-3 and TRBJ1-2; D is perhaps TRBD1 (5 bases). Looked up from germline, CDR1 is MNHEY and CDR2 is SVGEGT. This CDR3 has 15 residues. The ends were cut back, 0 bases at V and 2 bases at J, with 10 bases in the middle. CDR3 bases: TGTGCCAGCAGTTACTCGGGGACTCCAAACTATGGCTACACCTTC. It encodes CASSYSGTPNYGYTF.

In its sample, this clonotype was seen many times. This rearrangement joins TRBV20-1 to TRBJ2-7; unclear D gene. Trimming left V 3 bases short and J 4 bases short, with 16 bases between. CDR1 and CDR2 from the germline V gene are DFQATT and SNEGSKA (reference sequence). This CDR3 comprises 14 residues. The CDR3: CSASQALSAYEQYF. CDR3 sequence (DNA): TGCAGTGCTAGTCAGGCCTTGTCGGCTTACGAGCAGTACTTC.

This clonotype showed up many times. V and J are TRBV28 and TRBJ1-5; D unresolved. V was shortened by 11 bases and J by 3 bases, with 29 bases between the two germline ends. This CDR3 spans 18 amino acids. Germline CDR1 MDHEN, CDR2 SYDVKM. As DNA, the CDR3 is TGTGCCGCAATACCCAGGAGAGGCGACGAACGTGTCAATCAGCCCCAGCATTTT. As protein: CAAIPRRGDERVNQPQHF.

Ten or more counts support this clonotype. The chain is built from TRBV11-2 and TRBJ2-7, with 9 nucleotides matching TRBD1. CDR1 is SGHAT, CDR2 FQNNGV, per germline. Trimming at V came to 5 bases and at J to 3 bases, leaving 8 bases not matched to a gene. The CDR3 consists of 15 residues. CDR3 DNA: TGTGCCAGCAGCCAACTGGACAGGGGCAACTACGAGCAGTACTTC. Protein: CASSQLDRGNYEQYF.

This clonotype was observed a handful of times. The chain is built from TRBV27 and TRBJ2-4, with no clear D. This CDR3 region has 14 residues. CDR1 and CDR2 (germline): MNHEY, SMNVEV (reference sequence). The V and J ends lost 6 bases and 0 bases respectively, with 9 bases between them. The CDR3 DNA reads as TGTGCCAGCAGCTACTCCTTAGCCAAAAACATTCAGTACTTC. Translating it yields CASSYSLAKNIQYF.

J is TRBJ1-1 and V is TRBV6-2 or TRBV6-3; no clear D. V was trimmed by 6 bases and J by 1 base, leaving 9 bases between them. Germline CDR1 is MNHEY and CDR2 is SVGEGT. This CDR3 comprises 13 residues. In DNA form, the CDR3 reads TGTGCCAGCAGCAACAGCCGGAACACTGAAGCTTTCTTT. As protein: CASSNSRNTEAFF.

This clonotype was detected ten times or more. This chain connects TRBV27 to TRBJ1-3; D is unresolved. CDR3 length equals 17 residues. V shed 6 bases and J shed 1 base, with 19 bases lying between them. Germline CDR1 and CDR2: MNHEY and SMNVEV (reference sequence). The CDR3 DNA sequence: TGTGCCAGCAGCCTTAAACCCGTAGGGTTATCTGGAAACACCATATATTTT. Its protein product is CASSLKPVGLSGNTIYF.

This clonotype was detected ten times or more. The chain employs TRBV28 and TRBJ2-7; D possibly corresponds to TRBD2 (6 bases). The V gene lost 10 bases and the J gene lost 2 bases, with 12 bases spanning the gap. Per the germline V gene, CDR1 is MDHEN and CDR2 is SYDVKM. The CDR3 sequence is 12 residues long. The CDR3 spells CATGDRPYEQYF. In DNA, the CDR3 is TGTGCCACGGGGGACCGACCCTACGAGCAGTACTTC.

This clonotype was observed at least ten times. This CDR3 is missing its conserved last phenylalanine or tryptophan, likely due to a read error. The chain uses TRBV7-2 and TRBJ1-6, with D tentatively TRBD1 (6 bases). Germline CDR1 reads SGHTA; CDR2 reads FQGNSA. V was shortened by 4 bases and J by 5 bases, with 12 bases between the two germline ends. The CDR3 is 15 amino acids. This CDR3 is CASSYDRRHNSPLHS. CDR3 bases: TGTGCCAGCAGCTACGACAGGAGACATAATTCACCCCTCCACTCT.

This clonotype came up once. This chain uses TRBV15 with TRBJ1-2; D remains unclear. Trimming removed 0 bases from V and 8 bases from J, with 13 bases in between. Looked up from germline, CDR1 is LNHNV and CDR2 is YYDKDF (reference sequence). The CDR3 contains 14 residues. CDR3 in DNA: TGTGCCACCAGCAGAGATTTAATTATCGGAGGCTACACCTTC. Its protein product is CATSRDLIIGGYTF.

This clonotype was observed many times. The chain is built from TRBV6-5 and TRBJ1-1; 11 bases are a match to TRBD1. With 5 bases clipped from V and 10 bases from J, the junction kept 12 bases outside the gene matches. Germline assignment: CDR1 MNHEY and CDR2 SVGAGI. This CDR3 comprises 15 residues. The CDR3 nucleotides are TGTGCCAGCAGTCCCGGGACAGGGGGATCTTGGGGAGCTTTCTTT. It specifies CASSPGTGGSWGAFF.

The chain is built from TRBV6-5 and TRBJ1-1, with D unresolved. Germline V lookup: CDR1 MNHEY, CDR2 SVGAGI. The CDR3 runs to 14 residues. Deletions cut 0 bases from V and 7 bases from J, with 12 bases between. DNA of the CDR3: TGTGCCAGCAGTTACTCGTACAGTAATAATGAAGCTTTCTTT. Translation: CASSYSYSNNEAFF.

Many counts were recorded for this clonotype. This sequence joins TRBV18 and TRBJ1-6, with a tentative D call TRBD1 (6 bases). Trimming removed 3 bases from V and 7 bases from J, with 13 bases in between. The CDR3 totals 15 residues. Germline CDR1 and CDR2: KGHSH and LQKENI. The CDR3 reads CASSPSGARNSPLHF. In DNA form, the CDR3 reads TGTGCCAGCTCACCCTCAGGGGCACGAAATTCACCCCTCCACTTT.

This clonotype was recorded many times. The rearrangement links TRBV7-9 to TRBJ1-5; the D is unclear. The V gene lost 5 bases and the J gene lost 4 bases, with 9 bases spanning the gap. The V gene's germline CDR1 is SEHNR and CDR2 FQNEAQ (reference sequence). The CDR3 sequence is 13 residues long. The chain's CDR3 is CASSRAGNQPQHF. In DNA, the CDR3 is TGTGCCAGCAGCCGGGCGGGTAATCAGCCCCAGCATTTT.

This clonotype was observed many times. The rearrangement joins TRBV20-1 to TRBJ2-2; TRBD1 agrees at 12 bases. Trimming cost V 3 bases and J 4 bases; bases outside gene matches: 3. The CDR3 totals 15 residues. Germline CDR1 DFQATT, CDR2 SNEGSKA (reference sequence). This CDR3 reads CSARGTGGVTGELFF. The CDR3 DNA follows: TGCAGTGCTAGGGGGACAGGGGGCGTCACCGGGGAGCTGTTTTTT.

The chain combines TRBV29-1 with TRBJ2-5; D gene ambiguous. The CDR3 loop spans 13 amino acids. V lost 4 bases to trimming and J lost 1 base, with 10 bases between them. Germline lookup yields CDR1 SQVTM and CDR2 ANQGSEA. CDR3 sequence (DNA): TGCAGCGTTGCCAGCAGCCTCCAAGAGACCCAGTACTTC. This codes for CSVASSLQETQYF.

This clonotype was counted many times. The chain recombines TRBV29-1 with TRBJ2-7; TRBD2 might be the D (6 bases). This CDR3 is 13 amino acids long. The V end was cut by 7 bases, the J end by 4 bases, with 17 bases between. CDR1 SQVTM and CDR2 ANQGSEA come from the germline V gene. The CDR3 region has the DNA TGCAGCGCCTTCGGACTAAGGACGTACGAGCAGTACTTC. The encoded protein is CSAFGLRTYEQYF.

This clonotype was observed at least ten times. The chain couples TRBV7-2 to TRBJ2-7, with D unclear. V was pared by 6 bases and J by 5 bases, with 14 bases between. Looked up from germline, CDR1 is SGHTA and CDR2 is FQGNSA. CDR3 length: 13 amino acids. CDR3: CASRSRESNEQYF. The DNA of the CDR3 is TGTGCCAGCAGATCAAGGGAAAGTAACGAGCAGTACTTC.

The gene calls are TRBV2 and TRBJ2-7; 7 bases line up with TRBD1. J gave up 4 bases and V 7 bases, and 13 bases lay outside the gene matches. The CDR3 runs 15 residues. Germline assignment: CDR1 SNHLY and CDR2 FYNNEI. The DNA of the CDR3 is TGTGCCAGCACAATCGACAGGGCCCGTGGGTACGAGCAGTACTTC. This encodes CASTIDRARGYEQYF.

The sample holds many counts of this clonotype. The J gene is TRBJ1-5, the V gene TRBV12-3 or TRBV12-4; 9 positions agree with TRBD1. V trimming: 5 bases; J trimming: 6 bases; junction bases outside the gene matches: 2. The CDR3 is 13 residues long. The CDR3 region is CASSPQGAQPQHF. In nucleotides, the CDR3 is TGTGCCAGCAGTCCACAGGGGGCTCAGCCCCAGCATTTT.

The chain joins TRBV24-1 to TRBJ1-2, with D possibly being TRBD1 (5 bases). The CDR3 contains 17 residues. Germline lookup yields CDR1 KGHDR and CDR2 SFDVKD. With 7 bases removed from V and 2 bases from J, the gap between germline ends came to 22 bases. The CDR3 reads CATRDTPDRGQNYGYTF. In DNA form, the CDR3 reads TGTGCCACCAGAGACACCCCCGACAGAGGGCAGAACTATGGCTACACCTTC.

Many counts were recorded for this clonotype. V usage is TRBV6-5 and J usage is TRBJ2-5; 8 nucleotides agree with TRBD2. V lost 2 bases, J lost 1 base, and 3 bases stayed unmatched. The germline V gene encodes CDR1 MNHEY and CDR2 SVGAGI. The CDR3 extends over 15 amino acids. In DNA form, the CDR3 reads TGTGCCAGCAGTTACCCTACTAGCGGCCAAGAGACCCAGTACTTC. Translation gives CASSYPTSGQETQYF.

This clonotype was detected many times. The chain carries TRBV12-3 or TRBV12-4 and TRBJ2-5; 7 bases align to TRBD2. With V trimmed by 6 bases and J by 2 bases, 3 bases remained unmatched. The CDR3 is made up of 13 amino acids. The CDR3 region is CASRAGQQETQYF. As DNA, the CDR3 is TGTGCCAGCAGAGCGGGGCAACAAGAGACCCAGTACTTC.

This clonotype was picked up many times. The rearrangement uses TRBV27 and TRBJ2-2; perhaps D is TRBD1 or TRBD2 (5 bases each). CDR3 size: 15 residues. Trimming pared 8 bases from V and 0 bases from J, leaving 13 bases between. Looked up from germline, CDR1 is MNHEY and CDR2 is SMNVEV (reference sequence). The CDR3 sequence is CASWWDGSNTGELFF. The CDR3 nucleotides are TGTGCCAGCTGGTGGGACGGATCGAACACCGGGGAGCTGTTTTTT.

The table lists this clonotype with many counts. The junction differs from germline at one of its ends, possibly a read error. The rearrangement uses TRBV6-1 and TRBJ1-5; D remains unclear. CDR3 length: 16 amino acids. Germline CDR1 reads MNHNS; CDR2 reads SASEGT. CDR3 DNA sequence: TGTGCCAGCAGTGAAGGAACAGTCCTTAGCTATCAGCCCCAGCATTTT. It encodes CASSEGTVLSYQPQHF.

This clonotype was seen ten or more times. The chain links TRBV6-2 or TRBV6-3 to TRBJ2-3, with a possible D match to TRBD2 (6 bases). CDR1 is MNHEY and CDR2 is SVGEGT in the germline V gene. The CDR3 length is 14 residues. Between the trimmed V and J ends, which lost 8 bases and 4 bases, there was a span of 16 bases. This chain's CDR3 is CASLPWRGADTQYF. For the CDR3, the DNA is TGTGCCAGCCTTCCTTGGCGGGGAGCAGATACGCAGTATTTT.

This clonotype was seen a few times. The V gene is TRBV7-3, the J gene TRBJ2-5; TRBD2 agrees at 13 bases. V dropped 5 bases and J dropped 5; count of bases not matched to a gene: 5. CDR3 length: 15 amino acids. CDR1 SGHTA and CDR2 FQGTGA come from the germline V gene. CDR3 in DNA: TGTGCCAGCAGCCCTACTAGCGGGGGGGGGGAGACCCAGTACTTC. Translated: CASSPTSGGGETQYF.